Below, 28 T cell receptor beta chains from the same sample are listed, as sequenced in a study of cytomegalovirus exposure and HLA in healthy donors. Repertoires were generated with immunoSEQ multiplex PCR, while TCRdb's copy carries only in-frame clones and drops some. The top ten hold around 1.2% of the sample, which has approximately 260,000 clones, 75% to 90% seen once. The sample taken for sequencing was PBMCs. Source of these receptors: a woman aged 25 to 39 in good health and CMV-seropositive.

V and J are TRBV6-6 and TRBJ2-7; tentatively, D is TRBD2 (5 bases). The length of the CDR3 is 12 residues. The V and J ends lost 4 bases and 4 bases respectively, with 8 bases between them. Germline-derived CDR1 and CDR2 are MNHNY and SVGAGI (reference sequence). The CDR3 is CASSLKRYEQYF. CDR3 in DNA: TGTGCCAGCAGTTTGAAGCGGTACGAGCAGTACTTC.

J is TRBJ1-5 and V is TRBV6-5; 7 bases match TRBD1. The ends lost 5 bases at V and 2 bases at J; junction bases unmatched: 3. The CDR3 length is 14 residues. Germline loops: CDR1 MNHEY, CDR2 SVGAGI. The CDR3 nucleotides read TGTGCCAGCAGTGGAGGGACAGGCAATCAGCCCCAGCATTTT. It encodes CASSGGTGNQPQHF.

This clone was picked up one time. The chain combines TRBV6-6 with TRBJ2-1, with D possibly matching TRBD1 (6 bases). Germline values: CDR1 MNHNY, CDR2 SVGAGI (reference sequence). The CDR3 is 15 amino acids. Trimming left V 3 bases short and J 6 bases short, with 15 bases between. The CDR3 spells CASSYSGLGGNEQFF. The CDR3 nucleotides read TGTGCCAGCAGTTATTCTGGGCTAGGGGGCAATGAGCAGTTCTTC.

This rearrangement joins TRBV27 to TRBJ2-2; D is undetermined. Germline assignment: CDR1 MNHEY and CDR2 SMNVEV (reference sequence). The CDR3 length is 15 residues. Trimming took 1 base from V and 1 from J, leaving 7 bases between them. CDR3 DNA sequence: TGTGCCAGCAGTTTATTCGCGGTGAACACCGGGGAGCTGTTTTTT. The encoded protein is CASSLFAVNTGELFF.

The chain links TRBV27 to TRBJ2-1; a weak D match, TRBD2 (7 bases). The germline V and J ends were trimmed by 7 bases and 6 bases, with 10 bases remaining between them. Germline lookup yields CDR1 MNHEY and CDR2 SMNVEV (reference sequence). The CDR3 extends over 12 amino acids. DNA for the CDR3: TGTGCCAGCATAGGGGGGGGCAATGAGCAGTTCTTC. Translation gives CASIGGGNEQFF.

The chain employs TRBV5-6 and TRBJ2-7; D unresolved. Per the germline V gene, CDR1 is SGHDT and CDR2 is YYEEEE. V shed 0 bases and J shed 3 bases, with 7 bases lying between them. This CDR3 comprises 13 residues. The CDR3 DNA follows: TGTGCCAGCAGCTTGGGGGCCAGCTACGAGCAGTACTTC. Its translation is CASSLGASYEQYF.

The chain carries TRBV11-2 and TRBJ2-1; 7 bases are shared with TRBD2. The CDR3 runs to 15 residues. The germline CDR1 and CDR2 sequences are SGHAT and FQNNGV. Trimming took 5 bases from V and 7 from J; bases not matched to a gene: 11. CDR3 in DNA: TGTGCCAGCAGCCTGCTTCCTAGCGGTGTGAATGAGCAGTTCTTC. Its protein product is CASSLLPSGVNEQFF.

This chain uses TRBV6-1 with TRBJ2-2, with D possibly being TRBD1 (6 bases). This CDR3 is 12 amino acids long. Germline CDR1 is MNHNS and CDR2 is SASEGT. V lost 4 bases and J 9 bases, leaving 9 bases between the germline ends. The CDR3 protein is CASSARGRELFF. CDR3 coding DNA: TGTGCCAGCAGTGCCAGGGGTAGGGAGCTGTTTTTT.

CDR3 in amino acids: CASSHSGTFLSYEQYF. The CDR3 DNA is TGTGCCAGCAGCCACTCGGGGACATTCCTCTCCTACGAGCAGTACTTC. The chain couples TRBV11-2 to TRBJ2-7; D might be TRBD1 (6 bases). CDR1 is SGHAT, CDR2 FQNNGV, per germline. The CDR3 consists of 16 residues. The V gene lost 5 bases and the J gene lost 0 bases, with 17 bases spanning the gap. Looking up the rest from reference TRBV11-2 and TRBJ2-7 gives the full variable domain: EAGVAQSPRYKIIEKRQSVAFWCNPISGHATLYWYQQILGQGPKLLIQFQNNGVVDDSQLPKDRFSAERLKGVDSTLKIQPAKLEDSAVYLCASSHSGTFLSYEQYFGPGTRLTVT.

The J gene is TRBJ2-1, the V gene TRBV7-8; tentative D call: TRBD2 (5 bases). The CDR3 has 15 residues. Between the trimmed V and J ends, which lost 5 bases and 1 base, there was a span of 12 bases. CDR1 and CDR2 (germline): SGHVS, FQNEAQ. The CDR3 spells CASSVRPGSYNEQFF. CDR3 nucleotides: TGTGCCAGCAGCGTCCGTCCGGGATCCTACAATGAGCAGTTCTTC. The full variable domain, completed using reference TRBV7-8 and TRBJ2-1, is GAGVSQSPRYKVAKRGQDVALRCDPISGHVSLFWYQQALGQGPEFLTYFQNEAQLDKSGLPSDRFFAERPEGSVSTLKIQRTQQEDSAVYLCASSVRPGSYNEQFFGPGTRLTVL.

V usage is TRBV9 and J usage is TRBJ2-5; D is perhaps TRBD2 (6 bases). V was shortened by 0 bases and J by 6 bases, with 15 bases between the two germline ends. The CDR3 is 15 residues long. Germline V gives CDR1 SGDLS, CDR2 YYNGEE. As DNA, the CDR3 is TGTGCCAGCAGCGTAGGGGACGGGAGTGGAAAGACCCAGTACTTC. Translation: CASSVGDGSGKTQYF.

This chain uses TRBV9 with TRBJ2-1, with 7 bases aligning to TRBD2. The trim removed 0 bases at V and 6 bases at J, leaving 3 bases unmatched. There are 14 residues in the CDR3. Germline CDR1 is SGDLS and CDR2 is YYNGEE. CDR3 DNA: TGTGCCAGCAGCGTAGGGAGCGGGGCCAATGAGCAGTTCTTC. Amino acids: CASSVGSGANEQFF.

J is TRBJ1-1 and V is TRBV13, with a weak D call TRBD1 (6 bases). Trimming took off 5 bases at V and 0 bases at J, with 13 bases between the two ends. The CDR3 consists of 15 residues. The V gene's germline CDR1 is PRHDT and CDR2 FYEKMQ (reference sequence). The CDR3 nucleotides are TGTGCCAGCAGCCAATCCGGGACAATGAACACTGAAGCTTTCTTT. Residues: CASSQSGTMNTEAFF. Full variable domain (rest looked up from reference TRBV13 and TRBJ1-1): AAGVIQSPRHLIKEKRETATLKCYPIPRHDTVYWYQQGPGQDPQFLISFYEKMQSDKGSIPDRFSAQQFSDYHSELNMSSLELGDSALYFCASSQSGTMNTEAFFGQGTRLTVV.

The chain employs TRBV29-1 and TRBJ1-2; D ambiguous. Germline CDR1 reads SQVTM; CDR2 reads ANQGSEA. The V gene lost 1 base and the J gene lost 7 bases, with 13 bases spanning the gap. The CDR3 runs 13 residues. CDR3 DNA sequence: TGCAGCGTTGAAGTAGAGGGTGAGCGTGGCTACACCTTC. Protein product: CSVEVEGERGYTF.

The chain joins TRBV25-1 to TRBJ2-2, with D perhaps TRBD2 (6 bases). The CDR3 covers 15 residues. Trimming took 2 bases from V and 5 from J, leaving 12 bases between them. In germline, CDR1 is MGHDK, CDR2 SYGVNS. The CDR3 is CASSEGTSRTGELFF. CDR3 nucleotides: TGTGCCAGCAGTGAAGGGACTTCTCGAACCGGGGAGCTGTTTTTT.

The CDR3 DNA reads TGTGCCAGCAGCTACTCCGGACAGCACTACAATGAGCAGTTCTTC. This codes for CASSYSGQHYNEQFF. J is TRBJ2-1 and V is TRBV9; D is perhaps TRBD1 (6 bases). The germline V and J ends were trimmed by 4 bases and 3 bases, with 14 bases remaining between them. The CDR3 length is 15 residues. Looked up from germline, CDR1 is SGDLS and CDR2 is YYNGEE. The full variable domain, its missing parts supplied by reference TRBV9 and TRBJ2-1, is DSGVTQTPKHLITATGQRVTLRCSPRSGDLSVYWYQQSLDQGLQFLIQYYNGEERAKGNILERFSAQQFPDLHSELNLSSLELGDSALYFCASSYSGQHYNEQFFGPGTRLTVL.

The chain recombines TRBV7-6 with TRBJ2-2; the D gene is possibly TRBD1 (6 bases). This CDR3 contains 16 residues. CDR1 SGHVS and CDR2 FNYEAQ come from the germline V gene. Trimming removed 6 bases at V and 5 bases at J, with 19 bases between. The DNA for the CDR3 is TGTGCCAGCAGTCAAGTTAGGGACAAACGGACCGGGGAGCTGTTTTTT. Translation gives CASSQVRDKRTGELFF.

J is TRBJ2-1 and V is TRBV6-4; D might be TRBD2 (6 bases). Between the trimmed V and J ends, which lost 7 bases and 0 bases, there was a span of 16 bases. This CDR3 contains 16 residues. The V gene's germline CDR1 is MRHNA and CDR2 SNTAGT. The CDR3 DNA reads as TGTGCCAGCACAAAAAGACTAGAAAACTCCTACAATGAGCAGTTCTTC. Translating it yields CASTKRLENSYNEQFF.

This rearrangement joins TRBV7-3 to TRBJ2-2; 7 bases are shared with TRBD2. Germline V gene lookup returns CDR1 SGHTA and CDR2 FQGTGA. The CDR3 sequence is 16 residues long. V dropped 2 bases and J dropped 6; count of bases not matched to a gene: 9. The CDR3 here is CASSLGATSRAGELFF. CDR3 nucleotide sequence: TGTGCCAGCAGCTTAGGGGCGACTAGCAGGGCCGGGGAGCTGTTTTTT.

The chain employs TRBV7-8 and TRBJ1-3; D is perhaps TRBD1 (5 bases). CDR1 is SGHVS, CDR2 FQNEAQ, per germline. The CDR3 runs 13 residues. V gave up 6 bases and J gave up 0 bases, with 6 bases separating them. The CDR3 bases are TGTGCCAGCAGAGGGGCCTCTGGAAACACCATATATTTT. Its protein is CASRGASGNTIYF.

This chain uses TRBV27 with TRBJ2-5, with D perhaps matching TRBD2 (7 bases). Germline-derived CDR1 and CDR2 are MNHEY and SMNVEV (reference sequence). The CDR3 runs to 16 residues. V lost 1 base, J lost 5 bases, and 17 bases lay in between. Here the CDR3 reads CASSLWGGRSGETQYF. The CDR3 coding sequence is TGTGCCAGCAGTTTATGGGGGGGCCGCTCCGGGGAGACCCAGTACTTC.

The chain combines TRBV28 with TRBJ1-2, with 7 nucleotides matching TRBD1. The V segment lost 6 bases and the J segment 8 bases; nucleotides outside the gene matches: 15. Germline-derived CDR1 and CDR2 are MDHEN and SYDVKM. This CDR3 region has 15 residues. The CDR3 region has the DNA TGTGCCAGCAGCTCCGCCAGTACGACAGGGCCAGGCTACACCTTC. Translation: CASSSASTTGPGYTF.

CDR3 residues: CASSSSMRGLTYEQYF. CDR3 bases: TGTGCCAGCAGTTCGAGTATGAGGGGGTTGACCTACGAGCAGTACTTC. The chain joins TRBV27 to TRBJ2-7, with a tentative D call TRBD1 (6 bases). There are 16 residues in the CDR3. Germline-derived CDR1 and CDR2 are MNHEY and SMNVEV (reference sequence). The V end was cut by 4 bases, the J end by 2 bases, with 18 bases between.

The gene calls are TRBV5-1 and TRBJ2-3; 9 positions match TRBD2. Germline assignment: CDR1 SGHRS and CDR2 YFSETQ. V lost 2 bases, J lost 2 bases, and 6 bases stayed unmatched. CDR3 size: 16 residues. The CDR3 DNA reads TGCGCCAGCAGCTTCCGGCTAGCGGGGAACACAGATACGCAGTATTTT. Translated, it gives CASSFRLAGNTDTQYF.

The CDR3 DNA sequence: TGTGCCAGCAGGCGGACTAGCGGGAGGGTATGGGAGACCCAGTACTTC. Its translation: CASRRTSGRVWETQYF. The chain uses TRBV27 and TRBJ2-5, with 15 nucleotides matching TRBD2. Germline loops: CDR1 MNHEY, CDR2 SMNVEV (reference sequence). V trimming: 6 bases; J trimming: 5 bases; junction bases outside the gene matches: 7. This CDR3 has 16 amino acids.

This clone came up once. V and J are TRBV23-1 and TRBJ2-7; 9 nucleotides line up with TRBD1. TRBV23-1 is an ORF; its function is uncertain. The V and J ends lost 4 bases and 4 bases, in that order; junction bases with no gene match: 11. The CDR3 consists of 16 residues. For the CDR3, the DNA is TGCGCCAGCAGTCCCCCGAGGGGACAGGGCCTGTACGAGCAGTACTTC. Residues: CASSPPRGQGLYEQYF.

The CDR3 sequence: CSVLSGGQEQFF. CDR3 bases: TGCAGCGTTTTGTCGGGGGGTCAAGAGCAGTTCTTC. The chain has TRBV29-1 and TRBJ2-1, with TRBD2 identical over 7 bases. Germline assignment: CDR1 SQVTM and CDR2 ANQGSEA. Trimming at V came to 5 bases and at J to 10 bases, leaving 8 bases not matched to a gene. The CDR3 totals 12 residues.

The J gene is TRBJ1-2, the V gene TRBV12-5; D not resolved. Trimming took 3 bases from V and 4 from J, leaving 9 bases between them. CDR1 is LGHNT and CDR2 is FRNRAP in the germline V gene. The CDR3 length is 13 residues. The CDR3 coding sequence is TGTGCTAGTGGTTTAGGCGGGATCTATGGCTACACCTTC. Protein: CASGLGGIYGYTF. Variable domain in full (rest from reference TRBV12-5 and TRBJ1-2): DARVTQTPRHKVTEMGQEVTMRCQPILGHNTVFWYRQTMMQGLELLAYFRNRAPLDDSGMPKDRFSAEMPDATLATLKIQPSEPRDSAVYFCASGLGGIYGYTFGSGTRLTVV.